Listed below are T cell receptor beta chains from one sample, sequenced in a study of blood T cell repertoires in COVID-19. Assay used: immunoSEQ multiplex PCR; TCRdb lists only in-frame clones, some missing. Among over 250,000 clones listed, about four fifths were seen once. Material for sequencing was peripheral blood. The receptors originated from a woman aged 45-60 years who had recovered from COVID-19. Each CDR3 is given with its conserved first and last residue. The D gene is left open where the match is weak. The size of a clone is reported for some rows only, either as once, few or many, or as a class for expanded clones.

CDR3aa: CASSKERTNPPLEQYF
CDR3nt: TGTGCCAGCAGCAAAGAGCGCACTAACCCCCCTCTCGAGCAGTACTTC
d_gene: -
j_gene: TRBJ2-7
v_gene: TRBV21-1
abundance: -

CDR3aa: CASSYRVTYEQYF
CDR3nt: TGTGCCAGTAGTTACAGGGTCACTTACGAGCAGTACTTC
d_gene: -
j_gene: TRBJ2-7
v_gene: TRBV19
abundance: -

CDR3aa: CASSSGLRSSYNEQFF
CDR3nt: TGTGCCAGCAGCTCGGGACTCCGGAGCTCCTACAATGAGCAGTTCTTC
d_gene: -
j_gene: TRBJ2-1
v_gene: TRBV7-9
abundance: -

CDR3aa: CATSDAGTEVYNEQFF
CDR3nt: TGTGCCACCAGTGATGCCGGGACAGAGGTCTACAATGAGCAGTTCTTC
d_gene: TRBD1
j_gene: TRBJ2-1
v_gene: TRBV24-1
abundance: -

CDR3aa: CASSLKGSGNTIYF
CDR3nt: TGTGCCAGCAGCTTGAAGGGGTCTGGAAACACCATATATTTT
d_gene: -
j_gene: TRBJ1-3
v_gene: TRBV5-4
abundance: -

CDR3aa: CASSPSEDTQYF
CDR3nt: TGTGCCAGCTCACCCAGCGAAGATACGCAGTATTTT
d_gene: -
j_gene: TRBJ2-3
v_gene: TRBV18
abundance: -

CDR3aa: CASSDRGNSNQPQHF
CDR3nt: TGTGCCAGCAGTGATAGGGGGAATAGCAATCAGCCCCAGCATTTT
d_gene: -
j_gene: TRBJ1-5
v_gene: TRBV6-1
abundance: many

CDR3aa: CASSSGTSVSHNEQFF
CDR3nt: TGCGCCAGCAGCTCCGGGACTAGCGTTTCCCACAATGAGCAGTTCTTC
d_gene: TRBD2
j_gene: TRBJ2-1
v_gene: TRBV5-1
abundance: -

CDR3aa: CASSSDRIAKNIQYF
CDR3nt: TGTGCCAGCAGTTCCGACAGGATAGCCAAAAACATTCAGTACTTC
d_gene: -
j_gene: TRBJ2-4
v_gene: TRBV6-5
abundance: -

CDR3aa: CASSMFGTANTEAFF
CDR3nt: TGTGCCAGTAGTATGTTCGGGACAGCGAACACTGAAGCTTTCTTT
d_gene: TRBD1
j_gene: TRBJ1-1
v_gene: TRBV19
abundance: -